The clone carrying this TCR beta chain showed up just a few times. What it binds is unknown. This sample is part of a study of T cells in Graves' hyperthyroidism and ophthalmopathy. Study at large: Sampling of peripheral blood happened at initial diagnosis, prior to any treatment.

Amplified TCR beta CDR3 regions derived from RNA transcripts. HTBI primers drove first-round RT-PCR of the TCR CDR3. In TCRdb, the multiplex PCR reads were re-called with MiXCR into one record per CDR3 protein. The data show under 400,000 distinct CDR3 sequences, approximately 14% seen once. From more than 9.5 ml of fresh peripheral blood, PBMCs were isolated. Study-wide findings and caveats: Patients with ophthalmopathy were separated from those with stable hyperthyroidism by a 13 V-J model.

The source of this sequence is a woman younger than 35 with Graves' hyperthyroidism that later progressed to Graves' ophthalmopathy. The sequenced material came from blood.

The CDR3 protein is CASSYSTTSGLEQYF. DNA of the CDR3: TGTGCCAGCAGTTACTCGACGACTAGCGGACTCGAGCAGTACTTC. The chain couples TRBV6-2 or TRBV6-3 to TRBJ2-7; 9 bases agree with TRBD2. CDR3 length: 15 amino acids. The germline CDR1 and CDR2 sequences are MNHEY and SVGEGT. The J segment lost 6 bases and the V segment lost 0 bases, leaving 6 bases of the junction unmatched.